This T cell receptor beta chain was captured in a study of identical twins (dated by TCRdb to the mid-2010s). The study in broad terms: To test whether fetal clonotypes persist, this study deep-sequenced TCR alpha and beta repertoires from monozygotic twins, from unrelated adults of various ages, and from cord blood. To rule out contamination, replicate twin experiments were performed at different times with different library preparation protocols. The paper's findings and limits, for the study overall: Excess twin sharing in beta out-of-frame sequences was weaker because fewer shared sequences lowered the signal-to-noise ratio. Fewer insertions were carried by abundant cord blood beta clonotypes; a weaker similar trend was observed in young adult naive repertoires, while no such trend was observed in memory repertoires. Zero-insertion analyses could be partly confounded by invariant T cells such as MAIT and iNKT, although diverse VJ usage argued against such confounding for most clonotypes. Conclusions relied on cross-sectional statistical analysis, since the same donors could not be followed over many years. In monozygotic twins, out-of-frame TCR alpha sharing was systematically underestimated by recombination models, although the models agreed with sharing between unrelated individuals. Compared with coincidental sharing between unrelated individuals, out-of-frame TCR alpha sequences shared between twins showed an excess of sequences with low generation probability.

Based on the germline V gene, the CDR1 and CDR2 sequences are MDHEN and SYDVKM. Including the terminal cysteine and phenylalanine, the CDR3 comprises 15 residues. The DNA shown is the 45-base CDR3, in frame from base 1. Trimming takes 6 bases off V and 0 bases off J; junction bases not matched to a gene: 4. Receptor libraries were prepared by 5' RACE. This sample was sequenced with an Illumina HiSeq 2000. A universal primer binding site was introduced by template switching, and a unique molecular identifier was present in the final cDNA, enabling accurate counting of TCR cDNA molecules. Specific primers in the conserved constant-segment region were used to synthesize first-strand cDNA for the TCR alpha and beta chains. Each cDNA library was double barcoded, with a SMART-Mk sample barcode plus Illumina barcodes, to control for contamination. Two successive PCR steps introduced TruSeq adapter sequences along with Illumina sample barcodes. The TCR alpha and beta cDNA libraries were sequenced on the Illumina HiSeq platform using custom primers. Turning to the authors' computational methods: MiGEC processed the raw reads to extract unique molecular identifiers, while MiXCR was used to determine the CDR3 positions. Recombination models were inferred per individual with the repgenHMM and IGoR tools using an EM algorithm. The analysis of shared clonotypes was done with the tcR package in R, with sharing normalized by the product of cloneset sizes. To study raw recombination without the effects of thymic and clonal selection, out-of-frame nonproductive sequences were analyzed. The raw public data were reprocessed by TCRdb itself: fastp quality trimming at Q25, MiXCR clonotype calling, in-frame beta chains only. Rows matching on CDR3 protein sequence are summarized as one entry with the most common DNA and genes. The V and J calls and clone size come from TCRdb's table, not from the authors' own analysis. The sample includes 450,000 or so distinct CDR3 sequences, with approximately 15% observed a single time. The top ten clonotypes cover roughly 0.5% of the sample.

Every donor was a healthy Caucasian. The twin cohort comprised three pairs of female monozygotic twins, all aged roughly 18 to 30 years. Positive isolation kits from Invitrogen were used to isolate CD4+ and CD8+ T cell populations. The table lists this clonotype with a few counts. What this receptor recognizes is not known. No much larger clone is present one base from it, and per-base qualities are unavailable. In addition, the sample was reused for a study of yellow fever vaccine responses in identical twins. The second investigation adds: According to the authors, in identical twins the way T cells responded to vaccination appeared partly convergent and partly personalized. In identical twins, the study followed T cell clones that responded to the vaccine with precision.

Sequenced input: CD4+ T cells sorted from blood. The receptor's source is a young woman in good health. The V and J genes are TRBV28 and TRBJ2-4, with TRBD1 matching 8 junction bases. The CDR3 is CASSSGGKAKNIQYF. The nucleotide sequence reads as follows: TGTGCCAGCAGCTCAGGGGGCAAAGCCAAAAACATTCAGTACTTC.